The 21 T cell receptor beta chains reported below all come from one sample, sequenced in a study of cytomegalovirus exposure and HLA in healthy donors. 60 Vbeta and 13 Jbeta primers were used in PCR. Clones were sequenced by immunoSEQ multiplex PCR, and TCRdb holds only the in-frame ones, with some missing. The data show 76,000 or so clones, 65% to 85% seen once. Sequencing used PBMCs. The source of these receptors is a middle-aged woman in good health and CMV-seropositive.

The V call is TRBV7-2, the J call TRBJ1-4; D gene ambiguous. V lost 6 bases to trimming and J lost 5 bases, with 16 bases between them. Germline V gives CDR1 SGHTA, CDR2 FQGNSA. The CDR3 length is 15 residues. CDR3 sequence reads: CASRKMEAMNEKLFF. CDR3 DNA sequence: TGTGCCAGCAGGAAGATGGAGGCCATGAATGAAAAACTGTTTTTT.

V gene TRBV19 combines with J gene TRBJ2-1; TRBD2 might be the D (6 bases). The ends were cut back, 4 bases at V and 5 bases at J, with 9 bases in the middle. From germline, CDR1 is LNHDA and CDR2 SQIVND (reference sequence). The CDR3 has 13 amino acids. Here the CDR3 reads CASSNGLNNEQFF. CDR3 nucleotides: TGTGCCAGTAGTAATGGACTAAACAATGAGCAGTTCTTC.

The chain is built from TRBV7-9 and TRBJ2-1; TRBD1 aligns across 8 bases. Losses at the gene ends were 1 base for V and 7 bases for J; bases not matched to a gene: 6. Germline V lookup: CDR1 SEHNR, CDR2 FQNEAQ (reference sequence). The CDR3 contains 15 residues. CDR3 sequence (DNA): TGTGCCAGCAGCTTAGTAGATGGGACAGGAAATGAGCAGTTCTTC. It encodes CASSLVDGTGNEQFF.

The V gene is TRBV9, the J gene TRBJ2-3; D is perhaps TRBD1 (5 bases). The V gene lost 0 bases and the J gene lost 4 bases, with 9 bases spanning the gap. The length of the CDR3 is 14 residues. In germline, CDR1 is SGDLS, CDR2 YYNGEE. As DNA, the CDR3 is TGTGCCAGCAGCGTAGAATGGGGCTCAGATACGCAGTATTTT. The encoded protein is CASSVEWGSDTQYF.

Here the CDR3 DNA reads TGTGCCAGCTCATATGGACAGTCCGGTGGCTACACCTTC. This translates into CASSYGQSGGYTF. The V and J genes are TRBV18 and TRBJ1-2, with D perhaps TRBD1 (6 bases). CDR3 length equals 13 residues. CDR1 is KGHSH and CDR2 is LQKENI in the germline V gene. V lost 5 bases, J lost 7 bases, and 14 bases lay in between. Complete variable domain (other parts from reference TRBV18 and TRBJ1-2): NAGVMQNPRHLVRRRGQEARLRCSPMKGHSHVYWYRQLPEEGLKFMVYLQKENIIDESGMPKERFSAEFPKEGPSILRIQQVVRGDSAAYFCASSYGQSGGYTFGSGTRLTVV.

This clone was recorded only once. The rearrangement uses TRBV6-5 and TRBJ1-5, with D uncertain. Trimming pared 2 bases from V and 7 bases from J, leaving 12 bases between. The CDR3 is 14 amino acids. CDR1 MNHEY and CDR2 SVGAGI come from the germline V gene. CDR3 amino acids: CASSYAYSKQPQHF. The CDR3 bases are TGTGCCAGCAGTTACGCCTATTCGAAACAGCCCCAGCATTTT.

This clone appeared once. This chain links TRBV11-3 with TRBJ2-3, with a weak D call TRBD1 (6 bases). Trimming stripped 3 bases from V and 11 bases from J, with 15 bases between. The CDR3 runs to 13 residues. Germline lookup yields CDR1 SGHNT and CDR2 YENEEA. The CDR3 coding sequence is TGTGCCAGCAGCTTGGGCCCAGGGGCTGGGCAGTATTTT. Residues: CASSLGPGAGQYF.

This clone has just a few counts. Other DNA sequences in the same sample also yield this CDR3. The chain has TRBV7-9 and TRBJ2-3, with TRBD2 matching 7 bases. The germline CDR1 and CDR2 sequences are SEHNR and FQNEAQ (reference sequence). CDR3 length: 14 residues. Losses at the gene ends were 5 bases for V and 1 base for J; bases not matched to a gene: 3. This CDR3 reads CASSLSGGTDTQYF. CDR3 sequence (DNA): TGTGCCAGCAGCCTAAGCGGGGGCACAGATACGCAGTATTTT.

The CDR3 protein is CASSAGGGTDTQYF. The CDR3 DNA reads TGCGCCAGCAGCGCCGGGGGGGGCACAGATACGCAGTATTTT. V and J are TRBV5-1 and TRBJ2-3; 8 bases match TRBD2. The CDR3 has 14 amino acids. Germline CDR1 reads SGHRS; CDR2 reads YFSETQ. Trimming cost V 4 bases and J 1 base; bases outside gene matches: 2.

The rearrangement links TRBV6-6 to TRBJ1-2; 8 positions match TRBD1. The germline gives CDR1 MNHNY, CDR2 SVGAGI (reference sequence). There are 14 residues in the CDR3. V gave up 5 bases and J gave up 2 bases; unmatched junction bases: 4. CDR3 in amino acids: CASSGDRINYGYTF. The CDR3 DNA sequence: TGTGCCAGCAGTGGGGACAGGATAAACTATGGCTACACCTTC.

This chain connects TRBV19 to TRBJ2-5, with 13 positions matching TRBD2. V shed 1 base, J shed 4 bases, and the junction held 12 bases outside the gene matches. There are 19 residues in the CDR3. Germline lookup yields CDR1 LNHDA and CDR2 SQIVND (reference sequence). CDR3 nucleotide sequence: TGTGCCAGTAGTATAGGGCGGACTAGCGGGAGAATGGTAGGAGAGACCCAGTACTTC. Protein sequence: CASSIGRTSGRMVGETQYF.

The V call is TRBV7-2, the J call TRBJ2-3; D might be TRBD2 (5 bases). Germline lookup yields CDR1 SGHTA and CDR2 FQGNSA. Trimming took off 7 bases at V and 2 bases at J, with 10 bases between the two ends. The CDR3 length is 13 residues. CDR3 in DNA: TGTGCCAGCAAGTCGAGGGCCACAGATACGCAGTATTTT. This encodes CASKSRATDTQYF. Looking up the rest from reference TRBV7-2 and TRBJ2-3 gives the full variable domain: GAGVSQSPSNKVTEKGKDVELRCDPISGHTALYWYRQSLGQGLEFLIYFQGNSAPDKSGLPSDRFSAERTGGSVSTLTIQRTQQEDSAVYLCASKSRATDTQYFGPGTRLTVL.

The chain couples TRBV7-6 to TRBJ2-7; 8 nucleotides align to TRBD1. The junction had 10 bases not matched to a gene; V was cut back by 5 bases and J by 4 bases. This CDR3 region has 15 residues. Germline-derived CDR1 and CDR2 are SGHVS and FNYEAQ. CDR3 loop: CASSLQGGLGYEQYF. CDR3 bases: TGTGCCAGCAGCCTACAGGGGGGATTGGGGTACGAGCAGTACTTC.

The J gene is TRBJ1-5, the V gene TRBV6-1, with D unclear. The germline gives CDR1 MNHNS, CDR2 SASEGT. This CDR3 spans 15 amino acids. Trimming took off 2 bases at V and 5 bases at J, with 13 bases between the two ends. The CDR3 DNA follows: TGTGCCAGCAGTGAATCCCGGGGTAGGTATCAGCCCCAGCATTTT. This encodes CASSESRGRYQPQHF.

This clone has just a few counts. The chain links TRBV27 to TRBJ1-5, with 8 positions matching TRBD1. Looked up from germline, CDR1 is MNHEY and CDR2 is SMNVEV (reference sequence). Germline trimming cut 3 bases from V and 6 bases from J; bases unmatched to any gene: 13. The CDR3 consists of 17 residues. The CDR3 sequence is CASSFNGQGGFGQPQHF. The CDR3 nucleotides read TGTGCCAGCAGTTTTAACGGACAGGGAGGTTTCGGTCAGCCCCAGCATTTT.

This chain connects TRBV7-2 to TRBJ2-1; the D gene is possibly TRBD2 (5 bases). The germline gives CDR1 SGHTA, CDR2 FQGNSA. V lost 3 bases to trimming and J lost 5 bases, with 14 bases between them. This CDR3 is built from 15 residues. The CDR3 DNA sequence: TGTGCCAGCAGCTTGAGCGGTTACCCTAACAATGAGCAGTTCTTC. This gives the protein CASSLSGYPNNEQFF.

The chain recombines TRBV5-4 with TRBJ2-1, with unresolved D. This CDR3 comprises 15 residues. The germline CDR1 and CDR2 sequences are SGHNT and YYREEE (reference sequence). V lost 3 bases to trimming and J lost 0 bases, with 10 bases between them. CDR3 in amino acids: CASSYDRSSYNEQFF. The CDR3 DNA reads TGTGCCAGCAGCTATGATCGTAGCTCCTACAATGAGCAGTTCTTC. Full variable domain (outside the CDR3, taken from reference TRBV5-4 and TRBJ2-1): ETGVTQSPTHLIKTRGQQVTLRCSSQSGHNTVSWYQQALGQGPQFIFQYYREEENGRGNFPPRFSGLQFPNYSSELNVNALELDDSALYLCASSYDRSSYNEQFFGPGTRLTVL.

Only one count was recorded for this clone. This rearrangement joins TRBV4-1 to TRBJ2-4; TRBD2 matches 9 bases. With V trimmed by 0 bases and J by 2 bases, 11 bases remained unmatched. CDR1 and CDR2 (germline): MGHRA, YSYEKL. The CDR3 runs to 19 residues. CDR3 nucleotide sequence: TGCGCCAGCAGCCAAGAACGTAGCGGGGGAATGGGATCCAAAAACATTCAGTACTTC. It codes for CASSQERSGGMGSKNIQYF.

CDR3 sequence (DNA): TGTGCCACCAGCAGGCGGGCCTCCCTCGGGGAGCTGTTTTTT. Residues: CATSRRASLGELFF. The chain carries TRBV15 and TRBJ2-2; the D gene is possibly TRBD2 (5 bases). V was clipped by 3 bases and J by 7 bases, with 12 bases between them. Germline CDR1 and CDR2: LNHNV and YYDKDF (reference sequence). There are 14 residues in the CDR3.

This chain joins TRBV30 and TRBJ2-7, with 8 bases lining up with TRBD2. The CDR3 is made up of 14 amino acids. The germline V gene encodes CDR1 GTSNPN and CDR2 SVGIG (reference sequence). V shed 1 base and J 6 bases; nucleotides not matched to a gene: 8. CDR3: CAWSAGGGLGEQYF. CDR3 nucleotides: TGTGCCTGGAGTGCGGGGGGGGGCCTGGGCGAGCAGTACTTC. The full variable domain, rest sourced from reference TRBV30 and TRBJ2-7, is SQTIHQWPATLVQPVGSPLSLECTVEGTSNPNLYWYRQAAGRGLQLLFYSVGIGQISSEVPQNLSASRPQDRQFILSSKKLLLSDSGFYLCAWSAGGGLGEQYFGPGTRLTVT.

This rearrangement joins TRBV28 to TRBJ2-7, with 9 bases matching TRBD2. The CDR3 is 14 residues long. CDR1 and CDR2 from the germline V gene are MDHEN and SYDVKM. The V segment lost 8 bases and the J segment 3 bases; nucleotides outside the gene matches: 8. In DNA, the CDR3 is TGTGCCAGCCGGGGCGCGGGAGGGATCTACGAGCAGTACTTC. Translation gives CASRGAGGIYEQYF.